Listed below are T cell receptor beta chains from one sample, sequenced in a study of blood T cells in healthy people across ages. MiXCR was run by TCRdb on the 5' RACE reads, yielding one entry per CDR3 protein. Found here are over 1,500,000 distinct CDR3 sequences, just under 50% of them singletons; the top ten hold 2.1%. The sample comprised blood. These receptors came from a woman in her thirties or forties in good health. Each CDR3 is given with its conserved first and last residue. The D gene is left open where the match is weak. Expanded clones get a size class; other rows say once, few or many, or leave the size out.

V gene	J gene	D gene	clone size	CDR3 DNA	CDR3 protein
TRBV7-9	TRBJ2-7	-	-	TGTGCCAGCAGCCCCCGCAGTCACAGCTACGAGCAGTACTTC	CASSPRSHSYEQYF
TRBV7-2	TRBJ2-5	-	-	TGTGCCAGCCGCTTGGGGATGCTCCAAGAGACCCAGTACTTC	CASRLGMLQETQYF
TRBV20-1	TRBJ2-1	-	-	TGCAGTGCTAGTGAAGAGCGGAGGAGCTCCTACAATGAGCAGTTCTTC	CSASEERRSSYNEQFF
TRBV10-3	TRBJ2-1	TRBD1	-	TGTGCCATCAGTGGACAGGGAACCTACAATGAGCAGTTCTTC	CAISGQGTYNEQFF
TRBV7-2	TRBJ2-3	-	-	TGTGCCAGCAGCTTAGGAGGGACTGGGGCAATAACGCAGTATTTT	CASSLGGTGAITQYF
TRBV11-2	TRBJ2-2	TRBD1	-	TGTGCCAGCAGCTTAGTTTGGCAGGGGGCCGGGGAGCTGTTTTTT	CASSLVWQGAGELFF
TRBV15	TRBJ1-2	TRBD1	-	TGTGCCACCAGCAGAGGTAAAGACAGGGCGGGTGGCTACACCTTC	CATSRGKDRAGGYTF
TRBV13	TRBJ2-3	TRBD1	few	TGTGCCAGCAGCAAAATCTCGGGACAGCTCACAGATACGCAGTATTTT	CASSKISGQLTDTQYF
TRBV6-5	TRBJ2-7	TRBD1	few	TGTGCCAGCAGCACAGGGGACAGGTCGGGCGAGCAGTACTTC	CASSTGDRSGEQYF
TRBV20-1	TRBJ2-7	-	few	TGCAGTGCTAGGGCCGACAGATCGGCAGCATACGAGCAGTACTTC	CSARADRSAAYEQYF
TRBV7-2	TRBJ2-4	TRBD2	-	TGTGCCAGCAGCTTAGGGAGCGGGGGGGCCCAAAACATTCAGTACTTC	CASSLGSGGAQNIQYF
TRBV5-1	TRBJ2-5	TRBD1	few	TGCGCCAGCAGCTCCACAGGGGCATTAGAGACCCAGTACTTC	CASSSTGALETQYF
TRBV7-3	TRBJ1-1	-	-	TGTGCCAGCAGCAAGACCCGGTACACTGAAGCTTTCTTT	CASSKTRYTEAFF
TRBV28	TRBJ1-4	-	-	TGTGCCACCCGCATGTCAGCTAATGAAAAACTGTTTTTT	CATRMSANEKLFF
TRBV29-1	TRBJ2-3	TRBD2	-	TGCAGCGTTAAAGGTCCTAGCGGGGGAGGAACAGATACGCAGTATTTT	CSVKGPSGGGTDTQYF
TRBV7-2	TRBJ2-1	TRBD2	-	TGTGCCAGCAGCTTAGGGACCGGGGGGGGACACAATGAGCAGTTCTTC	CASSLGTGGGHNEQFF
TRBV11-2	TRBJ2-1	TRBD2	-	TGTGCCAGCAGCTTACCAGCGGGAAGGCGCGATGAGCAGTTCTTC	CASSLPAGRRDEQFF
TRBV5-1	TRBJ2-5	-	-	TGCGCCAGCAGCTTGTTCGGTCAGAGGTCCGCCGAGACCCAGTACTTC	CASSLFGQRSAETQYF
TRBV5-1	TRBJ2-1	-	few	TGCGCCAGCAGCCCCGGGACACATCTGAATGAGCAGTTCTTC	CASSPGTHLNEQFF
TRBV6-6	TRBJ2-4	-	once	TGTGCCAGCAGTTACTCCCCCTTTCAGGGCACCCTGTACTTC	CASSYSPFQGTLYF
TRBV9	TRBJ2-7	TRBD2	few	TGTGCCAGCAGCGTAGTTAGCGGGGGATACGAGCAGTACTTC	CASSVVSGGYEQYF
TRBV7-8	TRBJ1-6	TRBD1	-	TGTGCCACCGGGAACCGGGACAGGGGGCAAGTCTATAATTCACCCCTCCACTTT	CATGNRDRGQVYNSPLHF
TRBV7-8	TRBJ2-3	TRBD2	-	TGTGCCAGCAGCTTAGCACCCGGGGGGGCCCTGGATACGCAGTATTTT	CASSLAPGGALDTQYF
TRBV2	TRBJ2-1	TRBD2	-	TGTGCCAGCAGGGAGACTAGCGGGTGGCCGGAGGAGCAGTTCTTC	CASRETSGWPEEQFF
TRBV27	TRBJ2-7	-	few	TGTGCCAGCAGCTTCAGGGGGGCAAGCGAGCAGTACTTC	CASSFRGASEQYF
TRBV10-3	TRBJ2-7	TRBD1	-	TGTGCCACCACCGGGACAGGGGACGACGAGCAGTACTTC	CATTGTGDDEQYF
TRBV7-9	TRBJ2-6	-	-	TGTGCCAGCAGCTTAGCAGGCCCAGGGAGCCTGAGCTCTGGGGCCAACGTCCTGACTTTC	CASSLAGPGSLSSGANVLTF
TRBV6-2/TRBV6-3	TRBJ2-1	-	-	TGTGCCAGCAGGGACGGCCCGAATGAGCAGTTCTTC	CASRDGPNEQFF
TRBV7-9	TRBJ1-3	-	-	TGTACCAGCAGCGGGGGATTCTCTGGAAACACCATATATTTT	CTSSGGFSGNTIYF
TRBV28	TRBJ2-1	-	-	TGTGCCAGCAGTCTCCCCCTTGAGACGTCGTACAATGAGCAGTTCTTC	CASSLPLETSYNEQFF
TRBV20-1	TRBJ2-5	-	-	TGCAGTGCTAGCCGGCTGGGGACCCAGTACTTC	CSASRLGTQYF
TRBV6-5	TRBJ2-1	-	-	TGTGCCAGCAAGGGGACCGGGGGCGGTGAGCAGTTCTTC	CASKGTGGGEQFF
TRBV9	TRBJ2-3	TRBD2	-	TGTGCCAGCAGCGTAGCTACTCTAGCGGGGGATCTTACTAGCACAGATACGCAGTATTTT	CASSVATLAGDLTSTDTQYF
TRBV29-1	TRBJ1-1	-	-	TGCAGCGGTCTCCTACCTAGGAACACTGAAGCTTTCTTT	CSGLLPRNTEAFF
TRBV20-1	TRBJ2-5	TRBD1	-	TGCAGTGCTGAAGACAGGGGGCGTCCGGAGACCCAGTACTTC	CSAEDRGRPETQYF
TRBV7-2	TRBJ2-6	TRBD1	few	TGTGCCAGCAGCTTCAGACAGGGGGCATTTAACCTTGGGGCCAACGTCCTGACTTTC	CASSFRQGAFNLGANVLTF
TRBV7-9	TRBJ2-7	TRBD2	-	TGTGCCAGCAGCTTATACCTAGCGGGGGTCTCCTACGAGCAGTACTTC	CASSLYLAGVSYEQYF
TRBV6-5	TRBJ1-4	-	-	TGTGCCAGCAGTTCGGTACATGGCTTTGAAAAACTGTTTTTT	CASSSVHGFEKLFF
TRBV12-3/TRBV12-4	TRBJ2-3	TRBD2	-	TGTGCCAGCAGTTCCCAGCGGGGGGACACAGATACGCAGTATTTT	CASSSQRGDTDTQYF
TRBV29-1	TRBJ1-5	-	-	TGCAGCGTTGAAGCTGGGTTCCCGCCCCAGCATTTT	CSVEAGFPPQHF
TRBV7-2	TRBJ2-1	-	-	TGTGCCAGCAGCTTAGACGGTGGGGCCCAGGGTGAGCAGTTCTTC	CASSLDGGAQGEQFF
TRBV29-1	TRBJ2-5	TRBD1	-	TGCAGCGCTAGGGACAGTTCGGAGACCCAGTACTTC	CSARDSSETQYF
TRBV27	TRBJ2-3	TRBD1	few	TGTGCCAGCAGTTCACGGGTCCTGACAGGGGCCACGACCACAGATACGCAGTATTTT	CASSSRVLTGATTTDTQYF
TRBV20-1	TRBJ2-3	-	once	TGCAGTCCCTACAAGGGGGGCACAGATACGCAGTATTTT	CSPYKGGTDTQYF
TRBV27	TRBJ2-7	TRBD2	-	TGTGCCAGCAGTTATACCGGGGGGGCGTTCGAGCAGTACTTC	CASSYTGGAFEQYF
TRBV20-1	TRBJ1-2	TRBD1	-	TGCAGTGCTACCCAACAGGGGGATGGCTACACCTTC	CSATQQGDGYTF
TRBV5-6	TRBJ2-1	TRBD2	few	TGTGCCAGCAGCTTATCCCATTCAGCGGGGGGGAATGAGCAGTTCTTC	CASSLSHSAGGNEQFF
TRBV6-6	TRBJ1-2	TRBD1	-	TGTGCCAGCAGTGACCACTCACGGACAGGGAACTATGGCTACACCTTC	CASSDHSRTGNYGYTF
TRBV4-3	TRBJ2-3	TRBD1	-	TGCGCCAGCAGCCAAGAGGCAACAGGGGGAATAGCGAGCACAGATACGCAGTATTTT	CASSQEATGGIASTDTQYF
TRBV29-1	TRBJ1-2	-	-	TGCAGCGTGGGTGAGGTCCATGGCTACACCTTC	CSVGEVHGYTF
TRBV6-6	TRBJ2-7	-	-	TGTGCCAGCAGTTACGGGGGGCAGAACGAGCAGTACTTC	CASSYGGQNEQYF
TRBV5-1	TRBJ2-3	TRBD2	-	TGCGCCAGCAGCGGGGGACTAGCGGGAGAGGCAGATACGCAGTATTTT	CASSGGLAGEADTQYF
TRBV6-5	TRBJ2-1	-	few	TGTGCCAGCAGTCCCAGCCTAGCCGACAATGAGCAGTTCTTC	CASSPSLADNEQFF
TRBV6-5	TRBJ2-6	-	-	TGTGCCAGCAGTTCCCGTCCCGGGACGCTCTCTGGGGCCAACGTCCTGACTTTC	CASSSRPGTLSGANVLTF
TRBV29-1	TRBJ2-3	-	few	TGCAGCGCGAAACAGGCGGATACGCAGTATTTT	CSAKQADTQYF
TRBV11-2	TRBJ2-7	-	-	TGTGCCAGCAGCTTGAAGATCGAGCAGTACTTC	CASSLKIEQYF